The T cell receptor (beta chain) under discussion was sequenced for a study of a mutant IDH1 vaccine in newly diagnosed glioma. The overall study: Before enrollment, the patients had been treated with radiotherapy alone, temozolomide alone, or both together. Most of them had received both.

Clones were read by immunoSEQ multiplex PCR, and TCRdb kept only the in-frame ones, dropping some. The sample holds some 100,000 clones; about four fifths are singletons and the top ten take 7% to 8%. The time point is: baseline, week 1 (first vaccination visit). Treatment denoted: pre-vaccination baseline after standard-of-care therapy. Every donor had a new WHO grade 3 or 4 astrocytoma that was IDH1-mutant, with loss of nuclear ATRX. Material: PBMCs, obtained from a glioma patient treated with radiotherapy, temozolomide or both. This receptor was taken from a woman aged 50 to 60 with glioma.

The CDR3 DNA follows: TGCGCCAGCAGCTTGAGGTCACAGACGGATAATTCACCCCTCCACTTT. It encodes CASSLRSQTDNSPLHF. The rearrangement links TRBV5-1 to TRBJ1-6; D is unresolved. V was pared by 1 base and J by 5 bases, with 13 bases between. The CDR3 extends over 16 amino acids. Germline CDR1 reads SGHRS; CDR2 reads YFSETQ.